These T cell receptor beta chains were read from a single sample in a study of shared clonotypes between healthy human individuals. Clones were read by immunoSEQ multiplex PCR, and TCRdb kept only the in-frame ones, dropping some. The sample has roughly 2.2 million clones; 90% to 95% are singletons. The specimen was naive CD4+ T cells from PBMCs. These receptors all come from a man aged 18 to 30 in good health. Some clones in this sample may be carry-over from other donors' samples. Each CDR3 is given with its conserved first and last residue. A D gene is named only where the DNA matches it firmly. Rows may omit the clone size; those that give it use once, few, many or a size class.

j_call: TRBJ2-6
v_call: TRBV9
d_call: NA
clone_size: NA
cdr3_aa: CASSQSRASGANVLTF
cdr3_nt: TGTGCCAGCAGCCAATCCAGGGCATCTGGGGCCAACGTCCTGACTTTC

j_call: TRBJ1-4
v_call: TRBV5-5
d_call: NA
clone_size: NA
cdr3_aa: CASSLAGGTNEKLFF
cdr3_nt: TGTGCCAGCAGCTTGGCGGGGGGAACTAATGAAAAACTGTTTTTT

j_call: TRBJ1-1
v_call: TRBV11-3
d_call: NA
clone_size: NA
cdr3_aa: CASSLRANTEAFF
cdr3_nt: TGTGCCAGCAGCTTGAGGGCGAACACTGAAGCTTTCTTT

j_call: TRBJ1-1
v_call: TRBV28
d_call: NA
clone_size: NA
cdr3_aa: CASSLEVRMNTEAFF
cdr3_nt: TGTGCCAGCAGTCTTGAAGTCCGAATGAACACTGAAGCTTTCTTT

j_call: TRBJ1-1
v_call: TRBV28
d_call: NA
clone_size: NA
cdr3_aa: CASIRGMNTEAFF
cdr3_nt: TGTGCCAGCATTAGGGGGATGAACACTGAAGCTTTCTTT

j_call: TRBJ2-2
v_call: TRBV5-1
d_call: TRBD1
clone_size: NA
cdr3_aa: CASTRDRGTGELFF
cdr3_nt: TGCGCCAGCACCCGTGACAGGGGGACCGGGGAGCTGTTTTTT

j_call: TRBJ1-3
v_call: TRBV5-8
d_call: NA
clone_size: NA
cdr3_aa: CASRPRTPGTGNTIYF
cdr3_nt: TGTGCCAGCAGACCACGGACCCCAGGGACCGGAAACACCATATATTTT

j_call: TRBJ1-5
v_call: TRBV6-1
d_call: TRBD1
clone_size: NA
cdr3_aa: CASTKGQGAGQPQHF
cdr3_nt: TGTGCCAGCACCAAGGGTCAGGGGGCGGGACAGCCCCAGCATTTT

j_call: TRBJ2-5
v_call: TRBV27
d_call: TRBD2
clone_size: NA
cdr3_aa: CASSLRTSGQGAQYF
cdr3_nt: TGTGCCAGCAGTTTAAGGACTAGCGGCCAGGGGGCCCAGTACTTC

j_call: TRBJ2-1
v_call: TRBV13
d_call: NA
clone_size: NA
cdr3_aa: CASSRNRYEQFF
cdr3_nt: TGTGCCAGCAGCCGGAACAGGTATGAGCAGTTCTTC

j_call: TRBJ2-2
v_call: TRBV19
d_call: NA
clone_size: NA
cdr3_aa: CASSMRGFIGELFF
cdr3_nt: TGTGCCAGTAGTATGAGGGGATTTATCGGGGAGCTGTTTTTT

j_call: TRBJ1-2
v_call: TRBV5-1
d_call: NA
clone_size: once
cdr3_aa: CASSLLAGAVYGYTF
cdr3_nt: TGCGCCAGCAGCTTATTGGCAGGGGCGGTCTATGGCTACACCTTC

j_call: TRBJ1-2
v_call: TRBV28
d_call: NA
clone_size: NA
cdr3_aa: CASRKDYGYTF
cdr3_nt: TGTGCCAGCAGGAAGGACTATGGCTACACCTTC

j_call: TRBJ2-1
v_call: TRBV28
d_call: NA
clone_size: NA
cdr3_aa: CASSLLRGEQFF
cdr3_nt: TGTGCCAGCAGTCTCCTACGTGGTGAGCAGTTCTTC

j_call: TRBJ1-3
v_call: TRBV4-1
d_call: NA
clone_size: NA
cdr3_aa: CASSHIGATSGNTIYF
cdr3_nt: TGCGCCAGCAGCCATATCGGGGCAACCTCTGGAAACACCATATATTTT

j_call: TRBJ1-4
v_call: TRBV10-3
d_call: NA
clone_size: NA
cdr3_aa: CAISETGIISTNEKLFF
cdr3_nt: TGTGCCATCAGTGAGACAGGGATAATTTCAACTAATGAAAAACTGTTTTTT

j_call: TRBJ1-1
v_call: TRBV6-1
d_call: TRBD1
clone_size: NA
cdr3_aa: CASNGFEDRRTEAFF
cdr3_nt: TGTGCCAGCAACGGGTTTGAGGACAGGAGAACTGAAGCTTTCTTT

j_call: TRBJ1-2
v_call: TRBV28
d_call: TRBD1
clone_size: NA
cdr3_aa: CASSLEPGTGGANGYTF
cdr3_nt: TGTGCCAGCAGTTTGGAACCCGGGACAGGGGGCGCGAATGGCTACACCTTC

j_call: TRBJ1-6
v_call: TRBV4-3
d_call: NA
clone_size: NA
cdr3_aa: CASSQDLRNSPLHF
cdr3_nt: TGCGCCAGCAGCCAAGATTTAAGGAATTCACCCCTCCACTTT

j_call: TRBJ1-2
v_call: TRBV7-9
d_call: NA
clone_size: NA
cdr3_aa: CASSPIVGMGYGYTF
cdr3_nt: TGTGCCAGCAGCCCCATCGTCGGAATGGGGTATGGCTACACCTTC

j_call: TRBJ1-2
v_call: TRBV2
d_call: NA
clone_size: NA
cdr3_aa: CASSELGGGIDGYTF
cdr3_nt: TGTGCCAGCAGTGAGCTTGGCGGGGGGATAGATGGCTACACCTTC

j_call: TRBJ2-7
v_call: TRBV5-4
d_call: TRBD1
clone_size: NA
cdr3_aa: CASSLSGTEGYEQYF
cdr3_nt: TGTGCCAGCAGCTTGTCCGGGACAGAGGGCTACGAGCAGTACTTC

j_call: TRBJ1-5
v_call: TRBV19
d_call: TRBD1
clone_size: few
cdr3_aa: CATKMGTVDQPQHF
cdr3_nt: TGTGCCACCAAAATGGGGACAGTGGATCAGCCCCAGCATTTT

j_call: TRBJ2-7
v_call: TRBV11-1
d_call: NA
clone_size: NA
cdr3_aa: CASSLARGHGSYEQYF
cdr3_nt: TGTGCCAGCAGCTTAGCGCGAGGACACGGCTCCTACGAGCAGTACTTC

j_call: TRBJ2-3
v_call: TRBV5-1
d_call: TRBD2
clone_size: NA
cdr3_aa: CASSGGTSVISTDTQYF
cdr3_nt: TGCGCCAGCAGCGGCGGGACTAGCGTCATAAGCACAGATACGCAGTATTTT

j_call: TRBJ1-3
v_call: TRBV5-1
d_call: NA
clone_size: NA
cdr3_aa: CASSLAGRQVSGNTIYF
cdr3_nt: TGCGCCAGCAGCTTGGCCGGGCGACAGGTCTCTGGAAACACCATATATTTT

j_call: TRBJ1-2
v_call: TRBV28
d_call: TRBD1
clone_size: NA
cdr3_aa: CASSAGQDGAGYTF
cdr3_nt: TGTGCCAGCAGTGCAGGACAGGACGGCGCTGGCTACACCTTC

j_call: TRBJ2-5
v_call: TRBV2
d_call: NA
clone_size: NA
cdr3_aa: CASSEGPATQYF
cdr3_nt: TGTGCCAGCAGTGAAGGGCCCGCCACCCAGTACTTC

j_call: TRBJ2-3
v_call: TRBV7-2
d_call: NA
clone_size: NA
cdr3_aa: CASSFTLADTQYF
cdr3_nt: TGTGCCAGCAGCTTTACCCTGGCAGATACGCAGTATTTT

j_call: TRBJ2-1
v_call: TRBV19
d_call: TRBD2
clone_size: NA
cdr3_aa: CASSSVGTSNYNEQFF
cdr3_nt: TGTGCCAGTAGTTCTGTCGGGACTAGCAACTACAATGAGCAGTTCTTC

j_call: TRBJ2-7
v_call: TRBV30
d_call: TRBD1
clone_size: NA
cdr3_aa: CAWQSGQGNEQYF
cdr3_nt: TGTGCCTGGCAATCGGGACAGGGTAACGAGCAGTACTTC

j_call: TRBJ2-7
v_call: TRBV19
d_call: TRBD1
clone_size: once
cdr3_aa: CASSTQSDRPAYEQYF
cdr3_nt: TGTGCCAGTAGTACCCAATCGGACAGGCCTGCCTACGAGCAGTACTTC

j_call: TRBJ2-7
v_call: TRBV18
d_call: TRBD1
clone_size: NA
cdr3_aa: CASSPVQQGALNEQYF
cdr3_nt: TGTGCCAGCTCACCAGTTCAGCAGGGGGCGCTTAACGAGCAGTACTTC

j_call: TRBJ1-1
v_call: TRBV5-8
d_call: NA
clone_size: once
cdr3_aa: CASSLRGTEAFF
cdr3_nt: TGTGCCAGCAGCTTGAGGGGGACTGAAGCTTTCTTT

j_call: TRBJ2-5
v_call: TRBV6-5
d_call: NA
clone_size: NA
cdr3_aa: CASSYSRQTVTQYF
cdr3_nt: TGTGCCAGCAGTTACTCGAGACAGACGGTGACCCAGTACTTC

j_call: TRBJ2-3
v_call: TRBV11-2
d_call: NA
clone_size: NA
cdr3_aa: CASSRVTSSDTQYF
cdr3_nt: TGTGCCAGCAGCCGGGTCACTAGTTCCGATACGCAGTATTTT

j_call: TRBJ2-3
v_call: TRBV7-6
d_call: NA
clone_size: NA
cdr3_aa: CASSFGDTQYF
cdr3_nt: TGTGCCAGCAGCTTTGGGGATACGCAGTATTTT

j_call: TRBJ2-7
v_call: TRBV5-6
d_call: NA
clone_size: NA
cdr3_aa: CASSPRLGNYEQYF
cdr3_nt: TGTGCCAGCAGCCCCCGACTGGGGAATTACGAGCAGTACTTC

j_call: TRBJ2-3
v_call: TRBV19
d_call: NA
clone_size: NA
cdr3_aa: CASSIGPRTDTQYF
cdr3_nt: TGTGCCAGTAGCATCGGGCCCCGGACAGATACGCAGTATTTT

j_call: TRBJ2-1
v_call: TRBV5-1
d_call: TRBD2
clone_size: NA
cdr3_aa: CASSLIVPGGNRGNEQFF
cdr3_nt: TGCGCCAGCAGCTTGATCGTTCCGGGAGGTAATCGGGGCAATGAGCAGTTCTTC

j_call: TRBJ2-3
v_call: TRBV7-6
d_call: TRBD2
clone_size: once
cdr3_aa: CASSLASGGDTQYF
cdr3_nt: TGTGCCAGCAGCTTAGCGTCGGGGGGAGATACGCAGTATTTT

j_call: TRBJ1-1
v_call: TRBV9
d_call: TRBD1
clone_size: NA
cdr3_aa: CASSEDRGDTEAFF
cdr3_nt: TGTGCCAGCAGCGAAGACAGGGGCGACACTGAAGCTTTCTTT

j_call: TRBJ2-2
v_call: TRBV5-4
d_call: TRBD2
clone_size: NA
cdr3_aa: CASSAGLVDHSGELFF
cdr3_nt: TGTGCCAGCAGCGCGGGACTAGTCGACCATAGCGGGGAGCTGTTTTTT

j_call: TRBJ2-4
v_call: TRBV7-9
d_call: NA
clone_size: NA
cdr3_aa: CASSLGPGANIQYF
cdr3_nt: TGTGCCAGCAGCTTAGGGCCAGGTGCAAACATTCAGTACTTC

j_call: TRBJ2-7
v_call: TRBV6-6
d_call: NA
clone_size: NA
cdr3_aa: CASSYSGQGPYEQYF
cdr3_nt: TGTGCCAGCAGTTACTCGGGTCAGGGGCCCTACGAGCAGTACTTC

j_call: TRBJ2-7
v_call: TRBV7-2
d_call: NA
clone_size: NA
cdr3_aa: CASSSRTYEQYF
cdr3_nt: TGTGCCAGCAGCTCAAGGACCTACGAGCAGTACTTC

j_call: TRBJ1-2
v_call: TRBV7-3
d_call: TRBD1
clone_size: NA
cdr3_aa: CASSSTYRGNYGYTF
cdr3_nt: TGTGCCAGCAGCTCCACATACAGGGGCAACTATGGCTACACCTTC

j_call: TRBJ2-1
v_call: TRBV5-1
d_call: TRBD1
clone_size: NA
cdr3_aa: CASRDRGEDNEQFF
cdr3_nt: TGCGCCAGCAGGGACAGGGGGGAGGACAATGAGCAGTTCTTC

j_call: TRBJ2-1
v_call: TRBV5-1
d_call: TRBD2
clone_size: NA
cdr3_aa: CASSWGLAGVSYNEQFF
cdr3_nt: TGCGCCAGCAGCTGGGGACTAGCGGGAGTATCCTACAATGAGCAGTTCTTC

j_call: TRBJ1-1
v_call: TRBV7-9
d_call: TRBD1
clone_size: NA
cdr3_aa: CASSSTGITEAFF
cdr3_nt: TGTGCCAGCAGCTCGACAGGGATCACTGAAGCTTTCTTT

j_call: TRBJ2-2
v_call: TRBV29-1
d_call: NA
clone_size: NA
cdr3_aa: CSALDRRNTGELFF
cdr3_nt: TGCAGCGCCCTCGACAGGAGGAACACCGGGGAGCTGTTTTTT

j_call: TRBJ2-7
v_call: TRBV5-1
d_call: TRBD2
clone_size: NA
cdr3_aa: CASSLEGREAWEEQYF
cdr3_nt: TGCGCCAGCAGCTTGGAGGGTCGGGAGGCCTGGGAGGAGCAGTACTTC

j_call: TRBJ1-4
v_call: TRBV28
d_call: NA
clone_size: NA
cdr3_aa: CASSLDEKLFF
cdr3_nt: TGTGCCAGCAGTTTAGATGAAAAACTGTTTTTT

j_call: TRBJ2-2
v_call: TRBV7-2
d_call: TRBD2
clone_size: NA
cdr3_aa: CASSLRRGSGSTGELFF
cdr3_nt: TGTGCCAGCAGCTTGCGGAGGGGCAGCGGGAGCACCGGGGAGCTGTTTTTT

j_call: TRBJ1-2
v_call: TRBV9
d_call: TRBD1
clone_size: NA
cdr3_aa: CASSVPLTGGDNYGYTF
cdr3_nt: TGTGCCAGCAGCGTTCCGTTGACAGGGGGCGATAACTATGGCTACACCTTC

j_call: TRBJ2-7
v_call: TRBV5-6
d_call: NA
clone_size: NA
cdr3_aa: CASSFRDGLYEQYF
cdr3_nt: TGTGCCAGCAGCTTCCGGGACGGCCTATACGAGCAGTACTTC

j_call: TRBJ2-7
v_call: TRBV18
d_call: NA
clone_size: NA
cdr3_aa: CASSETYEQYF
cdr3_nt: TGTGCCAGCTCAGAAACGTACGAGCAGTACTTC

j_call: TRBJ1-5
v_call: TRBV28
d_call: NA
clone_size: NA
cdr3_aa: CASSTLRGVQPQHF
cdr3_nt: TGTGCCAGCAGCACCCTACGGGGGGTTCAGCCCCAGCATTTT

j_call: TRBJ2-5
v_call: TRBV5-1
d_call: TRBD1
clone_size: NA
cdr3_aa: CASNLDGQGAWETQYF
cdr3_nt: TGCGCCAGCAACTTGGACGGACAGGGGGCTTGGGAGACCCAGTACTTC

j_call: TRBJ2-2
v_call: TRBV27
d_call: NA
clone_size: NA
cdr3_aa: CASSPPASGELFF
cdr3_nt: TGTGCCAGCAGTCCCCCCGCATCCGGGGAGCTGTTTTTT